Shown below are 30 T cell receptor beta chains from a single sample sequenced in a study of molecular identifiers for immune sequencing clone quantification. Each CDR3 protein is one row after TCRdb ran MiXCR on the PCR reads. The sample lists about 640,000 distinct CDR3 sequences, just under 20% occurring once. The sequencing sample was made of naive CD8+ T cells from blood, with Jurkat cell RNA spiked in. Subset in this sample: FACS-sorted CD8+CD4-CCR7+CD45RA+ naive T cells. The receptors derive from a human donor in good health. Some libraries in this study had Jurkat cell RNA spiked in.

This clonotype was found many times. J is TRBJ2-5 and V is TRBV7-9, with 8 positions matching TRBD1. The junction had 6 bases not matched to a gene; V was cut back by 4 bases and J by 2 bases. The CDR3 has 15 residues. CDR1 SEHNR and CDR2 FQNEAQ come from the germline V gene (reference sequence). CDR3 coding DNA: TGTGCCAGCAGCTCCGGGACAGGACGTCAAGAGACCCAGTACTTC. Its translation is CASSSGTGRQETQYF.

The V and J genes are TRBV20-1 and TRBJ2-7, with 12 bases that match TRBD2. The CDR3 is made up of 15 amino acids. The trim removed 0 bases at V and 4 bases at J, leaving 4 bases unmatched. Germline V gene data show CDR1 as DFQATT and CDR2 as SNEGSKA (reference sequence). The CDR3 nucleotides are TGCAGTGCTAGAGATCCTAGCGGGGGGGCTTACGAGCAGTACTTC. Translation gives CSARDPSGGAYEQYF.

A word on this clonotype: This may be a read error, as it is one base from a much larger clone. V is TRBV5-6 and J is TRBJ2-5; the D gene is possibly TRBD2 (6 bases). CDR3 length equals 14 residues. The germline gives CDR1 SGHDT, CDR2 YYEEEE. V gave up 4 bases and J gave up 5 bases, with 15 bases separating them. This CDR3 reads CASSPWGGMETQYF. The CDR3, as DNA: TGTGCCAGCAGCCCCTGGGGCGGGATGGAGACCCAGTACTTC. The variable domain in full, completed from reference TRBV5-6 and TRBJ2-5, reads DAGVTQSPTHLIKTRGQQVTLRCSPKSGHDTVSWYQQALGQGPQFIFQYYEEEERQRGNFPDRFSGHQFPNYSSELNVNALLLGDSALYLCASSPWGGMETQYFGPGTRLLVL.

This clonotype showed up just a few times. V is TRBV5-5 and J is TRBJ2-5; maybe TRBD1 (6 bases). CDR3 length: 15 amino acids. V was clipped by 0 bases and J by 1 base, with 10 bases between them. The germline V gene encodes CDR1 SGHKS and CDR2 YYEKEE (reference sequence). CDR3 sequence (DNA): TGTGCCAGCAGCTTGGTGGGGACAACCCAAGAGACCCAGTACTTC. Amino acids: CASSLVGTTQETQYF.

This clonotype was observed a few times. The V gene is TRBV30, the J gene TRBJ2-7, with 8 positions matching TRBD2. The CDR3 has 15 amino acids. Trimming removed 2 bases from V and 6 bases from J; junction bases left unmatched: 12. CDR1 is GTSNPN and CDR2 is SVGIG in the germline V gene (reference sequence). The CDR3 is CAWSFTGLENSEQYF. CDR3 sequence (DNA): TGTGCCTGGAGTTTTACGGGACTAGAGAACTCCGAGCAGTACTTC.

A remark on this clonotype: A much larger clone differs from this one at a single base, so this may be a read error. V and J are TRBV2 and TRBJ1-1, with TRBD1 as a possible D gene (6 bases). Germline V lookup: CDR1 SNHLY, CDR2 FYNNEI. This CDR3 spans 17 amino acids. The V end was cut by 11 bases, the J end by 1 base, with 26 bases between. The CDR3 region is CARAQGRSGHPNTEAFF. In DNA, the CDR3 is TGTGCCCGCGCTCAGGGGAGATCGGGACACCCGAACACTGAAGCTTTCTTT.

This clonotype occurred a few times. The chain uses TRBV14 and TRBJ1-6, with 7 bases that match TRBD1. Germline trimming cut 1 base from V and 8 bases from J; bases unmatched to any gene: 5. From germline, CDR1 is SGHDN and CDR2 FVKESK. This CDR3 spans 15 amino acids. This chain's CDR3 is CASSQVKGTDSPLHF. CDR3 sequence (DNA): TGTGCCAGCAGCCAAGTAAAGGGGACAGATTCACCCCTCCACTTT.

This clonotype appeared many times. V usage is TRBV7-2 and J usage is TRBJ2-7, with 10 bases matching TRBD2. The CDR3 runs 16 residues. The V gene's germline CDR1 is SGHTA and CDR2 FQGNSA. V was pared by 5 bases and J by 3 bases, with 10 bases of the junction left unmatched. Here the CDR3 DNA reads TGTGCCAGCAGCCGTAGCCCTGCTAGCGGGAGCTACGAGCAGTACTTC. Its translation is CASSRSPASGSYEQYF. The whole variable domain, filled in from reference TRBV7-2 and TRBJ2-7, reads GAGVSQSPSNKVTEKGKDVELRCDPISGHTALYWYRQSLGQGLEFLIYFQGNSAPDKSGLPSDRFSAERTGGSVSTLTIQRTQQEDSAVYLCASSRSPASGSYEQYFGPGTRLTVT.

Details on this clonotype: A much larger clone sits a single nucleotide away, making a read error possible. V and J are TRBV6-2 or TRBV6-3 and TRBJ1-1; 9 bases fit TRBD1. CDR1 is MNHEY, CDR2 SVGEGT, per germline. The CDR3 loop spans 16 amino acids. The CDR3 DNA follows: TGTGCCAGCAGTTACGCTTTGGACAGGGGTTACACTGAAGCTCTCTTT. Protein product: CASSYALDRGYTEALF.

CDR3 residues: CASSQVLATGELFF. CDR3 nucleotides: TGTGCCAGCAGCCAAGTACTAGCCACCGGGGAGCTGTTTTTT. The rearrangement uses TRBV3-1 and TRBJ2-2; possibly TRBD2 for D (6 bases). CDR1 and CDR2 (germline): LGHDT, YNNKEL (reference sequence). The CDR3 has 14 residues. Trimming removed 1 base at V and 4 bases at J, with 7 bases between.

Points on this clonotype: This could be a read error, since a much larger clone is one nucleotide away. The V and J genes are TRBV2 and TRBJ2-7; 11 bases line up with TRBD1. Unmatched junction bases numbered 3, after V lost 11 bases and J lost 6 bases. This CDR3 contains 11 residues. CDR1 SNHLY and CDR2 FYNNEI come from the germline V gene. The CDR3 DNA follows: TGTGCCGGGACAGGGGGGGGCGAGCAGTACTTC. Translation: CAGTGGGEQYF.

This clonotype was counted only a few times. The chain has TRBV11-3 and TRBJ1-4; the match to TRBD1 covers 8 bases. Trimming removed 7 bases from V and 4 bases from J; junction bases left unmatched: 5. The germline V gene has CDR1 SGHNT and CDR2 YENEEA. The CDR3 has 14 residues. This CDR3 reads CASTWTGINEKLFF. CDR3 coding DNA: TGTGCCAGCACCTGGACAGGGATTAATGAAAAACTGTTTTTT.

The chain couples TRBV5-1 to TRBJ2-5; D is unclear. CDR3 size: 14 residues. V was clipped by 0 bases and J by 5 bases, with 11 bases between them. The germline CDR1 and CDR2 sequences are SGHRS and YFSETQ. CDR3 region: CASSLDRSFETQYF. The CDR3 nucleotides are TGCGCCAGCAGCTTGGATCGTAGCTTTGAGACCCAGTACTTC.

The chain links TRBV28 to TRBJ2-5, with D maybe TRBD2 (5 bases). The V gene lost 3 bases and the J gene lost 2 bases, with 22 bases spanning the gap. CDR3 length: 18 residues. Germline loops: CDR1 MDHEN, CDR2 SYDVKM. The CDR3 sequence is CASSFPAVPRPHQETQYF. The CDR3 coding sequence is TGTGCCAGCAGTTTTCCAGCGGTGCCCCGTCCGCATCAAGAGACCCAGTACTTC.

This clonotype has at least ten counts. This sequence joins TRBV6-6 and TRBJ2-1, with unresolved D. Trimming removed 2 bases at V and 3 bases at J, with 8 bases between. Germline lookup yields CDR1 MNHNY and CDR2 SVGAGI (reference sequence). CDR3 length: 14 amino acids. DNA for the CDR3: TGTGCCAGCAGTTACGGGCGGAACTACAATGAGCAGTTCTTC. Protein sequence: CASSYGRNYNEQFF.

Remarks on this clonotype: A read error may explain this, as a much larger clone is one base away. The chain combines TRBV20-1 with TRBJ2-1, with D perhaps TRBD2 (6 bases). The CDR3 spans 15 residues. The germline CDR1 and CDR2 sequences are DFQATT and SNEGSKA (reference sequence). As DNA, the CDR3 is TGCAGTGTCAGGTCGCTAGCGTTGTTCTACAATGGGCAGTTCTTC. It is translated as CSVRSLALFYNGQFF.

This clonotype was detected ten times or more. The rearrangement joins TRBV30 to TRBJ1-4; 9 nucleotides agree with TRBD1. CDR1 and CDR2 from the germline V gene are GTSNPN and SVGIG (reference sequence). V lost 2 bases and J lost 8; bases outside the gene matches: 6. The CDR3 has 14 amino acids. CDR3 DNA: TGTGCCTGGAGTACGGGACAGGGAGAAGAAAAACTGTTTTTT. Translation gives CAWSTGQGEEKLFF.

This sequence joins TRBV27 and TRBJ2-7, with a possible D match to TRBD2 (6 bases). The germline V gene has CDR1 MNHEY and CDR2 SMNVEV (reference sequence). CDR3 length: 15 residues. V was cut by 6 bases and J by 2 bases, with 17 bases left in between. CDR3 amino acids: CASSRVGDWAYEQYF. The CDR3 coding sequence is TGTGCCAGCAGCCGAGTTGGGGACTGGGCCTACGAGCAGTACTTC.

This clonotype came up many times. The J gene is TRBJ2-1, the V gene TRBV30; 9 bases match TRBD2. This CDR3 contains 15 residues. V was pared by 2 bases and J by 5 bases, with 7 bases of the junction left unmatched. The germline V gene encodes CDR1 GTSNPN and CDR2 SVGIG (reference sequence). The DNA for the CDR3 is TGTGCCTGGAGTTCGCCGGGACTAGCCGACAATGAGCAGTTCTTC. Its translation is CAWSSPGLADNEQFF.

Points on this clonotype: At one end the junction does not follow the germline gene, possibly because of a read error. J is TRBJ2-1 and V is TRBV5-5, with D possibly TRBD2 on 5 matching bases. Germline V CDR1 and CDR2: SGHKS, YYEKEE (reference sequence). The CDR3 consists of 14 residues. CDR3 in amino acids: CASSPRFDYNGQFF. The CDR3 DNA follows: TGTGCCAGCAGCCCCCGGTTTGACTACAATGGGCAGTTCTTC.

This clonotype was counted many times. The rearrangement links TRBV28 to TRBJ2-3; TRBD1 is a possible D gene (5 bases). The length of the CDR3 is 15 residues. The V and J ends lost 7 bases and 2 bases respectively, with 16 bases between them. The germline V gene encodes CDR1 MDHEN and CDR2 SYDVKM. CDR3 sequence reads: CASKPTAKSTDTQYF. Written as DNA, the CDR3 is TGTGCCAGCAAACCGACAGCCAAATCCACAGATACGCAGTATTTT.

This clonotype was detected many times. This sequence joins TRBV28 and TRBJ2-7, with D unclear. V lost 1 base and J lost 3, with 10 bases in between. Germline V gene lookup returns CDR1 MDHEN and CDR2 SYDVKM. The CDR3 spans 14 residues. CDR3 DNA: TGTGCCAGCAGTTTATTGGTCAATAACTACGAGCAGTACTTC. This encodes CASSLLVNNYEQYF. Drawing the rest from reference TRBV28 and TRBJ2-7, the complete variable domain is DVKVTQSSRYLVKRTGEKVFLECVQDMDHENMFWYRQDPGLGLRLIYFSYDVKMKEKGDIPEGYSVSREKKERFSLILESASTNQTSMYLCASSLLVNNYEQYFGPGTRLTVT.

This clonotype was counted at least ten times. The chain recombines TRBV4-1 with TRBJ2-7; D possibly corresponds to TRBD2 (6 bases). The germline gives CDR1 MGHRA, CDR2 YSYEKL. There are 14 residues in the CDR3. Trimming removed 4 bases at V and 6 bases at J, with 16 bases between. The DNA of the CDR3 is TGCGCCAGCAGCCCCATAGTGGAGGGGCGCGAGCAGTACTTC. This sequence encodes CASSPIVEGREQYF.

This clonotype was seen at least ten times. The CDR3 loop reads CASSLVNVHYEQYF. The CDR3 bases are TGTGCCAGCAGCTTAGTAAACGTGCACTACGAGCAGTACTTC. The J gene is TRBJ2-7, the V gene TRBV7-2; D is ambiguous. Trimming shortened V by 1 base and J by 3 bases, and 10 bases separated the two germline ends. The V gene's germline CDR1 is SGHTA and CDR2 FQGNSA. The CDR3 spans 14 residues.

Regarding this clonotype: Given a much more abundant clone one base away, this may be a read error. This rearrangement joins TRBV4-1 to TRBJ2-5; TRBD1 is a possible D gene (5 bases). The CDR3 length is 14 residues. Between the trimmed V and J ends, which lost 4 bases and 5 bases, there was a span of 14 bases. In germline, CDR1 is MGHRA, CDR2 YSYEKL. CDR3 sequence: CASSPQGLFETQYF. CDR3 sequence (DNA): TGCGCCAGCAGCCCCCAGGGATTGTTTGAGACCCAGTACTTC.

This clonotype was observed many times. The chain couples TRBV15 to TRBJ1-1; weak D call: TRBD1 (6 bases). Per germline, CDR1 LNHNV and CDR2 YYDKDF (reference sequence). CDR3 length equals 16 residues. V was trimmed by 1 base and J by 3 bases, leaving 15 bases between them. CDR3 amino acids: CATSRAGWGADTEAFF. CDR3 coding DNA: TGTGCCACCAGCAGAGCCGGTTGGGGGGCAGACACTGAAGCTTTCTTT.

This clonotype was counted once. This sequence may be a read error, since a much larger clone differs from it by one base. The V call is TRBV12-3 or TRBV12-4, the J call TRBJ2-1; 7 positions match TRBD1. The CDR3 is 15 amino acids. With 5 bases clipped from V and 11 bases from J, the junction kept 15 bases outside the gene matches. CDR3 coding DNA: TGTGCCAGCAGTACCGGGACAGCGAAAGGAAATAAGCAGTTCTTC. The encoded protein is CASSTGTAKGNKQFF.

This clonotype came up many times. V gene TRBV19 combines with J gene TRBJ1-5, with TRBD1 identical over 9 bases. Unmatched junction bases numbered 6, after V lost 6 bases and J lost 0 bases. Germline CDR1 and CDR2: LNHDA and SQIVND (reference sequence). This CDR3 is 16 amino acids long. CDR3 amino acids: CASSVGQGYSNQPQHF. CDR3 in DNA: TGTGCCAGTAGCGTCGGACAGGGGTATAGCAATCAGCCCCAGCATTTT.

About this clonotype itself: A much larger clone sits a single nucleotide away, making a read error possible. The chain uses TRBV20-1 and TRBJ2-4; tentative D call: TRBD1 (5 bases). CDR3 length: 11 residues. Looked up from germline, CDR1 is DFQATT and CDR2 is SNEGSKA (reference sequence). CDR3 region: CSASQGNIRYF. As DNA, the CDR3 is TGCAGTGCGAGCCAGGGAAACATTCGGTACTTC.

The V call is TRBV20-1, the J call TRBJ2-1; D call uncertain. V was clipped by 5 bases and J by 5 bases, with 13 bases between them. The germline V gene encodes CDR1 DFQATT and CDR2 SNEGSKA (reference sequence). This CDR3 contains 13 residues. The CDR3 here is CSAGAQWDNEQFF. DNA for the CDR3: TGCAGTGCTGGAGCTCAATGGGACAATGAGCAGTTCTTC.